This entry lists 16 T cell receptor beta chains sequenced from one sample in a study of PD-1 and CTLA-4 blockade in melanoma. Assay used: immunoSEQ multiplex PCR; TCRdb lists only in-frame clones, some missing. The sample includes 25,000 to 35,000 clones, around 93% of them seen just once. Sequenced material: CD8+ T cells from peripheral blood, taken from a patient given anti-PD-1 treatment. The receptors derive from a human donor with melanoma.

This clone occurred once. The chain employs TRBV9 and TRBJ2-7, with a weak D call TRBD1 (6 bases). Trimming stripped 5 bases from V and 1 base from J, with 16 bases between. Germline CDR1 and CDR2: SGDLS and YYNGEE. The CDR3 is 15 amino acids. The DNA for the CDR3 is TGTGCCAGCAGTCCGTCAGGGGCAAAATCCTACGAGCAGTACTTC. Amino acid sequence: CASSPSGAKSYEQYF.

Here the CDR3 DNA reads TGTGCCAGCAGCTTAGGCGGGAACTATGGCTACACCTTC. Its protein is CASSLGGNYGYTF. The chain carries TRBV11-2 and TRBJ1-2; no clear D. The CDR3 is 13 amino acids. Germline assignment: CDR1 SGHAT and CDR2 FQNNGV. Trimming shortened V by 1 base and J by 2 bases, and 5 bases separated the two germline ends.

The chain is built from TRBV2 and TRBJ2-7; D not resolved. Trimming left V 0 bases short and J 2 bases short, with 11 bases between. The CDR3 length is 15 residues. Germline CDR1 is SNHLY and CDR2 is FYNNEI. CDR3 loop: CASSEAAAGTYEQYF. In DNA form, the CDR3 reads TGTGCCAGCAGTGAAGCTGCCGCTGGGACCTACGAGCAGTACTTC.

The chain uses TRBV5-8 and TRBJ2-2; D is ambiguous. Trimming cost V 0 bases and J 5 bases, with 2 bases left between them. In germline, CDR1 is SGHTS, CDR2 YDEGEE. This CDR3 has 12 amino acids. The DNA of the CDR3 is TGTGCCAGCAGCTTGGAAACCGGGGAGCTGTTTTTT. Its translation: CASSLETGELFF.

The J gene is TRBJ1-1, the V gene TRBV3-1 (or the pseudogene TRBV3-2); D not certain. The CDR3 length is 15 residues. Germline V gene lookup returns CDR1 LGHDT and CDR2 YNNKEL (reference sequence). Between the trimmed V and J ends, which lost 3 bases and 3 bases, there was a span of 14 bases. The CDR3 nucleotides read TGTGCCAGCAGCCAGGGGAAATTCGGGTACACTGAAGCTTTCTTT. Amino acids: CASSQGKFGYTEAFF.

This CDR3 reads CARAGSNSYEQYF. Here the CDR3 DNA reads TGTGCCAGAGCCGGGTCAAACTCCTACGAGCAGTACTTC. The chain uses TRBV2 and TRBJ2-7; D is unclear. Deletions cut 9 bases from V and 0 bases from J, with 12 bases between. Per the germline V gene, CDR1 is SNHLY and CDR2 is FYNNEI. CDR3 length: 13 residues.

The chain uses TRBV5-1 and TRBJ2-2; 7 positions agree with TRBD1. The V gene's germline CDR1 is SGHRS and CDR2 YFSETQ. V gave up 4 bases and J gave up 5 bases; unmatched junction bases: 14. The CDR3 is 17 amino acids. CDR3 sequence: CASSRTGSEGATGELFF. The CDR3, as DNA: TGCGCCAGCAGCAGGACAGGCTCCGAGGGGGCGACCGGGGAGCTGTTTTTT.

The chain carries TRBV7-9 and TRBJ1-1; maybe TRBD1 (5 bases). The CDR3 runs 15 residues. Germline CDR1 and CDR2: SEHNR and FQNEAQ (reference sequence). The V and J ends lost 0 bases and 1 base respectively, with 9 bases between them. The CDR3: CASSLAQGPNTEAFF. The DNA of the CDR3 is TGTGCCAGCAGCTTAGCGCAGGGCCCGAACACTGAAGCTTTCTTT.

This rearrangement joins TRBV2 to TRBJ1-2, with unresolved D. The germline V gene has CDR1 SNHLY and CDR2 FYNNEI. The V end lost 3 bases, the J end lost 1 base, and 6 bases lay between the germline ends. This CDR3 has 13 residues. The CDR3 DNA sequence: TGTGCCAGCAGTGACCTCGTTAACTATGGCTACACCTTC. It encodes CASSDLVNYGYTF.

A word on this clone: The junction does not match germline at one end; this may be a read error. CDR3 sequence reads: CASNLAQGGGGELFF. In DNA, the CDR3 is TGTGCCAGCAACTTGGCCCAAGGAGGCGGAGGGGAGCTGTTTTTT. The chain is built from TRBV5-4 and TRBJ2-2, with D possibly being TRBD2 (5 bases). The CDR3 is 15 amino acids. Germline V gene sequence: CDR1 SGHNT, CDR2 YYREEE (reference sequence).

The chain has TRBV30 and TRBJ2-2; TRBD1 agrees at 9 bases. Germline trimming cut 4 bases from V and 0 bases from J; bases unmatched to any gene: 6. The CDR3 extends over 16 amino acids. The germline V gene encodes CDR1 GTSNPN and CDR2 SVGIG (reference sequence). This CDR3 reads CAWTVRDRANTGELFF. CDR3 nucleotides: TGTGCCTGGACCGTCCGGGACAGGGCGAACACCGGGGAGCTGTTTTTT.

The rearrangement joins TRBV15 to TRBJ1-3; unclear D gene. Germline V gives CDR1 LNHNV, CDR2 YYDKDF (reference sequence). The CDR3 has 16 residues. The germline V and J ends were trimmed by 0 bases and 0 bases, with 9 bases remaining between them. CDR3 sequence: CATSRDTTVSGNTIYF. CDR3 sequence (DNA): TGTGCCACCAGCAGAGATACGACTGTCTCTGGAAACACCATATATTTT.

The CDR3 reads CASGLVLAGEAFF. The CDR3 bases are TGTGCTAGTGGTTTGGTACTAGCGGGTGAAGCTTTCTTT. The V gene is TRBV12-5, the J gene TRBJ1-1; D call uncertain. This CDR3 is 13 amino acids long. V was cut by 0 bases and J by 7 bases, with 9 bases left in between. The V gene's germline CDR1 is LGHNT and CDR2 FRNRAP.

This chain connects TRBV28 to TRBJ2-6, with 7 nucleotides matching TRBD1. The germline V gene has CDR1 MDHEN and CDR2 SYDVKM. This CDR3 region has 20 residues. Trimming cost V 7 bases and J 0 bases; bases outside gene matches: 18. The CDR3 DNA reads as TGTGCCAGCAATAGCCTAGACAGGGACCCCCAATTCTCTGGGGCCAACGTCCTGACTTTC. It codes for CASNSLDRDPQFSGANVLTF. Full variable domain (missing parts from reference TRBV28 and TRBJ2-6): DVKVTQSSRYLVKRTGEKVFLECVQDMDHENMFWYRQDPGLGLRLIYFSYDVKMKEKGDIPEGYSVSREKKERFSLILESASTNQTSMYLCASNSLDRDPQFSGANVLTFGAGSRLTVL.

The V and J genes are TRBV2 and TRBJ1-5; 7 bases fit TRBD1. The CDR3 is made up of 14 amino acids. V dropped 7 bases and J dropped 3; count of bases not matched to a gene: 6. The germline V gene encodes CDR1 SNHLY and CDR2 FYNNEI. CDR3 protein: CASTPTGINQPQHF. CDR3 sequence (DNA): TGTGCCAGCACCCCGACAGGGATCAATCAGCCCCAGCATTTT.

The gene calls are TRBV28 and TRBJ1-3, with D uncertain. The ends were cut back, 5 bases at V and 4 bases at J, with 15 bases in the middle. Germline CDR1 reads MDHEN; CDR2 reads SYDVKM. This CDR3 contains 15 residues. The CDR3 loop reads CASSLDEGFGNTIYF. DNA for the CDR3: TGTGCCAGCAGTCTCGACGAGGGCTTCGGAAACACCATATATTTT.